A single sample is the source of the 19 T cell receptor beta chains below, sequenced in a study of regulatory T cells in long-lasting Graves disease. Time point specified: newly diagnosed GD, antithyroid drugs for less than 3 months. TCR sequences were obtained from RNA taken from PBMCs. HTBI primers from iRepertoire and Arm-PCR of CDR3 regions yielded the TCR beta libraries. Each CDR3 protein gets one entry after TCRdb re-called the multiplex PCR reads with MiXCR. The sample shows around 330,000 distinct CDR3 sequences, roughly 18% of them seen only once. Sequenced material: peripheral blood mononuclear cells (PBMCs), taken at new diagnosis, from a patient treated with antithyroid drugs. Every receptor here comes from a female donor with Graves disease.

The V and J genes are TRBV6-5 and TRBJ1-1; unclear D gene. V gave up 2 bases and J gave up 0 bases, with 10 bases separating them. Germline V lookup: CDR1 MNHEY, CDR2 SVGAGI. The CDR3 spans 15 residues. CDR3 nucleotide sequence: TGTGCCAGCAGTTACCGGCGGGAGGTGAACACTGAAGCTTTCTTT. This gives the protein CASSYRREVNTEAFF.

This clonotype was observed a few times. This chain links TRBV7-2 with TRBJ2-5; 15 nucleotides align to TRBD2. Germline V gene sequence: CDR1 SGHTA, CDR2 FQGNSA. The junction had 8 bases not matched to a gene; V was cut back by 5 bases and J by 7 bases. This CDR3 contains 16 residues. This chain's CDR3 is CASSPLPGLAGGTQYF. The CDR3 region has the DNA TGTGCCAGCAGCCCCCTTCCGGGACTAGCGGGAGGGACCCAGTACTTC.

This clonotype occurred many times. The chain carries TRBV3-1 and TRBJ1-2; D remains ambiguous. This CDR3 is 12 amino acids long. Germline V gene lookup returns CDR1 LGHDT and CDR2 YNNKEL (reference sequence). V was clipped by 1 base and J by 7 bases, with 7 bases between them. In DNA form, the CDR3 reads TGTGCCAGCAGCCAAGCTCCGGGTGGCTACACCTTC. Translating gives CASSQAPGGYTF. Using reference TRBV3-1 and TRBJ1-2 for the parts outside the CDR3, the full variable domain is DTAVSQTPKYLVTQMGNDKSIKCEQNLGHDTMYWYKQDSKKFLKIMFSYNNKELIINETVPNRFSPKSPDKAHLNLHINSLELGDSAVYFCASSQAPGGYTFGSGTRLTVV.

The chain employs TRBV20-1 and TRBJ2-5; possible D gene TRBD2, 6 bases. Germline-derived CDR1 and CDR2 are DFQATT and SNEGSKA (reference sequence). This CDR3 region has 14 residues. Trimming removed 3 bases from V and 4 bases from J, with 15 bases in between. The CDR3 is CSARSRGWGETQYF. The CDR3 nucleotides read TGCAGTGCTAGGTCACGGGGGTGGGGAGAGACCCAGTACTTC.

This clonotype was seen ten or more times. The chain combines TRBV24-1 with TRBJ2-1, with 9 bases matching TRBD2. V lost 10 bases, J lost 6 bases, and 12 bases stayed unmatched. The CDR3 consists of 15 residues. Germline V gene lookup returns CDR1 KGHDR and CDR2 SFDVKD. The CDR3 here is CATREAGGFGNEQFF. The CDR3 DNA reads TGTGCCACGAGAGAAGCGGGAGGTTTCGGCAATGAGCAGTTCTTC.

V is TRBV6-1 and J is TRBJ2-7; the D gene is possibly TRBD1 (5 bases). Trimming cost V 6 bases and J 5 bases, with 23 bases left between them. CDR1 and CDR2 (germline): MNHNS, SASEGT. The CDR3 has 16 residues. The CDR3 spells CASRERRQPPGDEQYF. DNA of the CDR3: TGTGCCAGCAGAGAGAGAAGACAGCCTCCCGGAGACGAGCAGTACTTC.

Concerning this clonotype: A much larger clone is a single base away; this may be a read error. V is TRBV6-4 and J is TRBJ2-3, with TRBD2 as a possible D gene (6 bases). Germline assignment: CDR1 MRHNA and CDR2 SNTAGT. This CDR3 has 14 residues. The CDR3 sequence: CASSEEGSTGTQYF. The CDR3 bases are TGTGCCAGCAGTGAGGAGGGGAGCACAGGTACGCAGTATTTT.

This clonotype was observed many times. V is TRBV20-1 and J is TRBJ2-7; D is perhaps TRBD1 (5 bases). The CDR3 extends over 14 amino acids. V lost 5 bases and J lost 2, with 16 bases in between. Germline CDR1 DFQATT, CDR2 SNEGSKA (reference sequence). CDR3 protein: CSAPVDSAAYEQYF. The CDR3 DNA sequence: TGCAGTGCTCCCGTCGACAGTGCGGCCTACGAGCAGTACTTC.

This clonotype was detected a few times. The chain carries TRBV20-1 and TRBJ2-2, with 8 bases identical to TRBD1. The CDR3 has 15 residues. In germline, CDR1 is DFQATT, CDR2 SNEGSKA (reference sequence). V lost 4 bases to trimming and J lost 6 bases; unmatched junction nucleotides: 10. The CDR3 region has the DNA TGCAGTGCTACTGACAGGGGCCTAGTCGCCGGGGAGCTGTTTTTT. Amino acid sequence: CSATDRGLVAGELFF.

This clonotype was counted many times. DNA for the CDR3: TGTGCCAGCAGCTCCGACATCTTATACGAAAAACTGTTTTTT. It encodes CASSSDILYEKLFF. The chain carries TRBV2 and TRBJ1-4; D is ambiguous. The CDR3 contains 14 residues. Trimming left V 6 bases short and J 8 bases short, with 16 bases between. Per the germline V gene, CDR1 is SNHLY and CDR2 is FYNNEI.

CDR3 sequence: CASSLPGPKWPQHF. For the CDR3, the DNA is TGTGCCAGCAGTTTACCTGGCCCAAAGTGGCCCCAGCATTTT. The chain uses TRBV27 and TRBJ1-5; D not certain. Looked up from germline, CDR1 is MNHEY and CDR2 is SMNVEV (reference sequence). The CDR3 loop spans 14 amino acids. The V and J ends lost 2 bases and 9 bases respectively, with 14 bases between them.

This clonotype turned up a few times. The chain employs TRBV2 and TRBJ1-1; D gene unclear. The CDR3 contains 11 residues. Germline CDR1 and CDR2: SNHLY and FYNNEI. V lost 5 bases and J lost 7, with 8 bases in between. CDR3 amino acids: CASSFYNEAFF. For the CDR3, the DNA is TGTGCCAGCAGTTTCTATAATGAAGCTTTCTTT.

The chain uses TRBV19 and TRBJ2-7; 8 nucleotides line up with TRBD1. The junction had 8 bases not matched to a gene; V was cut back by 6 bases and J by 4 bases. This CDR3 is 14 amino acids long. The V gene's germline CDR1 is LNHDA and CDR2 SQIVND (reference sequence). The CDR3 reads CASSQPRDRYEQYF. The CDR3 DNA sequence: TGTGCCAGTAGCCAACCACGGGACAGGTACGAGCAGTACTTC.

The rearrangement joins TRBV10-1 to TRBJ2-7; D gene uncertain. The CDR3 length is 13 residues. V lost 6 bases, J lost 1 base, and 10 bases lay in between. CDR1 WNHNN and CDR2 SYGVQD come from the germline V gene (reference sequence). This CDR3 reads CASSTGPSYEQYF. The CDR3 DNA reads TGCGCCAGCAGCACCGGGCCATCCTACGAGCAGTACTTC.

J is TRBJ1-2 and V is TRBV4-1; D is possibly TRBD1 (6 bases). Germline CDR1 and CDR2: MGHRA and YSYEKL. Trimming took off 4 bases at V and 2 bases at J, with 14 bases between the two ends. The CDR3 runs to 15 residues. As DNA, the CDR3 is TGCGCCAGCAGCCCATCACAGGGTACCAACTATGGCTACACCTTC. It specifies CASSPSQGTNYGYTF.

Turning to this clonotype: A much larger clone is a single base away; this may be a read error. The chain is built from TRBV11-2 and TRBJ2-1; D is possibly TRBD2 (5 bases). Germline CDR1 and CDR2: SGHAT and FQNNGV. This CDR3 contains 15 residues. Here the CDR3 DNA reads TGTGCCAGCAGCTTAGGGCGGGTTTCAATCAATGAGCAGCTCTTC. It translates to CASSLGRVSINEQLF.

Remarks on this clonotype: A much bigger clone sits one base away, suggesting this may be a read error. V usage is TRBV6-2 or TRBV6-3 and J usage is TRBJ2-7; no firm D call. Per the germline V gene, CDR1 is MNHEY and CDR2 is SVGEGT. The CDR3 extends over 16 amino acids. CDR3 residues: CGSSYSTAATSYEQYF. DNA for the CDR3: TGTGGCAGCAGTTACTCGACGGCGGCAACCTCCTACGAGCAGTACTTC.

This clonotype was counted ten times or more. The chain has TRBV10-1 and TRBJ2-3; 11 nucleotides align to TRBD2. Germline CDR1 WNHNN, CDR2 SYGVQD (reference sequence). V was clipped by 2 bases and J by 5 bases; unmatched bases: 3. The CDR3 consists of 15 residues. CDR3 amino acids: CASSERLAGIDTQYF. The CDR3 DNA follows: TGCGCCAGCAGTGAGAGACTAGCGGGGATAGATACGCAGTATTTT.

This clonotype has at least ten counts. The chain has TRBV29-1 and TRBJ1-5, with D possibly TRBD1 on 5 matching bases. Germline-derived CDR1 and CDR2 are SQVTM and ANQGSEA. The CDR3 loop spans 13 amino acids. With 4 bases removed from V and 5 bases from J, the gap between germline ends came to 12 bases. The CDR3 DNA sequence: TGCAGCGTTGGCCGGGACGGGGATCAGCCCCAGCATTTT. Its translation is CSVGRDGDQPQHF. Looking up the rest from reference TRBV29-1 and TRBJ1-5 gives the full variable domain: SAVISQKPSRDICQRGTSLTIQCQVDSQVTMMFWYRQQPGQSLTLIATANQGSEATYESGFVIDKFPISRPNLTFSTLTVSNMSPEDSSIYLCSVGRDGDQPQHFGDGTRLSIL.